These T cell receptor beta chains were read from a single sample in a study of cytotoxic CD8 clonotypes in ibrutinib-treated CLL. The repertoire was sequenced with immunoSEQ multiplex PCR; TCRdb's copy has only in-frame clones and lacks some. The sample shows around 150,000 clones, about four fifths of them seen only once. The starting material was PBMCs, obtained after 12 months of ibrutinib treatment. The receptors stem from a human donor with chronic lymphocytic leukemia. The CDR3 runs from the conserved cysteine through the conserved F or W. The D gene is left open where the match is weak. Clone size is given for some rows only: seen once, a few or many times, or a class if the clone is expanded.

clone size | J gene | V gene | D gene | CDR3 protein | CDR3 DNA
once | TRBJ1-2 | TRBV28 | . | CASGFTWGGYTF | TGTGCCAGCGGCTTTACCTGGGGCGGCTACACCTTC
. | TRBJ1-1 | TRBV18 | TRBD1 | CASSTGVTGARNTEAFF | TGTGCCAGCTCCACCGGGGTGACAGGGGCACGGAACACTGAAGCTTTCTTT
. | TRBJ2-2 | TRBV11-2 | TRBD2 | CASSRTRANTGELFF | TGTGCCAGCAGCCGGACTAGGGCCAACACCGGGGAGCTGTTTTTT
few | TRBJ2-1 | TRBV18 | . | CASSPRGQFSSYNEQFF | TGTGCCAGCTCACCACGAGGACAGTTTAGCTCCTACAATGAGCAGTTCTTC
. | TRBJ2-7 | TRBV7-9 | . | CASSLTLGRVHEQYF | TGTGCCAGCAGCCTAACCCTCGGCAGGGTCCACGAGCAGTACTTC
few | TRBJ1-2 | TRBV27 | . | CASSYAKERYGYTF | TGTGCCAGCAGTTACGCGAAAGAACGATATGGCTACACCTTC
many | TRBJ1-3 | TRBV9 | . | CASRGRGGATIYF | TGTGCCAGCAGAGGTCGAGGCGGTGCCACCATATATTTT
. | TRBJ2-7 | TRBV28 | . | CASSSVGRAKGYEQYF | TGTGCCAGCAGTAGCGTGGGCAGGGCCAAGGGCTACGAGCAGTACTTC
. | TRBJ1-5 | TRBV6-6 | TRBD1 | CASTRDRGGDQPQHF | TGTGCCAGCACCAGGGACAGGGGAGGGGATCAGCCCCAGCATTTT
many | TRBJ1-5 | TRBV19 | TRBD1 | CASSPTGGNQPQHF | TGTGCCAGTAGCCCAACAGGGGGGAATCAGCCCCAGCATTTT
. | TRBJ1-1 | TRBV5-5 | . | CASRPRVQGVGPEAFF | TGTGCCAGTCGGCCCCGTGTACAGGGCGTAGGGCCTGAAGCTTTCTTT
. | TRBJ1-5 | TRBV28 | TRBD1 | CASSLPGGGQPQHF | TGTGCCAGCAGTTTACCAGGGGGCGGTCAGCCCCAGCATTTT
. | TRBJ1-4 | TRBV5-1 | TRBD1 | CASSLSPDRVNEKLFF | TGCGCCAGCAGCTTGAGTCCAGACAGGGTTAATGAAAAACTGTTTTTT
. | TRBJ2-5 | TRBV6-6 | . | CASSYGGITQETQYF | TGTGCCAGCAGTTATGGCGGGATCACCCAAGAGACCCAGTACTTC
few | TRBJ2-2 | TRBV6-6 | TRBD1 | CASSYGTGANTGELFF | TGTGCCAGCAGTTACGGGACAGGGGCGAACACCGGGGAGCTGTTTTTT
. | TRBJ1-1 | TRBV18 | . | CASSPNSGVKTEAFF | TGTGCCAGCTCACCAAATTCGGGGGTGAAGACTGAAGCTTTCTTT
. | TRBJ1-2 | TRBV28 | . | CASTEVGSSANYGYTF | TGTGCCAGCACCGAGGTAGGGTCCTCAGCTAACTATGGCTACACCTTC
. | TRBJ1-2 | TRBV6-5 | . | CASSYGGAQGYTF | TGTGCCAGCAGTTATGGAGGGGCGCAGGGCTACACCTTC
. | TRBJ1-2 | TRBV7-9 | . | CASSFLALAGDGYTF | TGTGCCAGCAGCTTTCTAGCGTTGGCGGGGGACGGCTACACCTTC
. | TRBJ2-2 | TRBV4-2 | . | CASSQDTKAGELFF | TGTGCCAGCAGCCAAGATACGAAAGCCGGGGAGCTGTTTTTT
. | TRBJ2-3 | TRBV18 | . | CASSPSGVPSTDTQYF | TGTGCCAGCTCACCATCAGGGGTTCCTAGCACAGATACGCAGTATTTT